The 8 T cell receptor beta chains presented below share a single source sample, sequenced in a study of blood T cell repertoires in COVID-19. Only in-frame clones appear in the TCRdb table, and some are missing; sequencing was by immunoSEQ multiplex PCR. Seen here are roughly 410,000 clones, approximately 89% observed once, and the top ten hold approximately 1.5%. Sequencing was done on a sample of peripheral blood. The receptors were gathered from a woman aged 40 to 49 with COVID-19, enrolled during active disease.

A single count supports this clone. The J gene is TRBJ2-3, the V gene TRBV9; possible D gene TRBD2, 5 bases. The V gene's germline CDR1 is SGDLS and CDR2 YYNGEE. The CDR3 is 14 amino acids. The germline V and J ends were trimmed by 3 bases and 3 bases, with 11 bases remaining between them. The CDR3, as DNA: TGTGCCAGCAGCGGGGAGCCCAGGACAGATACGCAGTATTTT. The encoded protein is CASSGEPRTDTQYF.

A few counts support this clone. CDR3 nucleotides: TGTGCCACCAGTACAGGGGACCACTATGGCTACACCTTC. Its translation is CATSTGDHYGYTF. The V call is TRBV24-1, the J call TRBJ1-2; 7 nucleotides match TRBD1. V lost 6 bases, J lost 3 bases, and 3 bases stayed unmatched. Germline loops: CDR1 KGHDR, CDR2 SFDVKD. The CDR3 is 13 amino acids.

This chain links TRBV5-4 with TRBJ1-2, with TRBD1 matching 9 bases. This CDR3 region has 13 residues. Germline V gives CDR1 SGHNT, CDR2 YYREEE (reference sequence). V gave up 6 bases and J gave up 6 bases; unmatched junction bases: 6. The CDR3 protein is CASKRTGENGYTF. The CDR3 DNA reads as TGTGCCAGCAAGAGGACAGGGGAAAATGGCTACACCTTC.

CDR3 region: CASSRGIGLSGANVLTF. CDR3 in DNA: TGTGCCAGCAGTCGAGGGATCGGCCTCTCTGGGGCCAACGTCCTGACTTTC. The gene calls are TRBV27 and TRBJ2-6; a weak D match, TRBD2 (5 bases). Germline V gene sequence: CDR1 MNHEY, CDR2 SMNVEV (reference sequence). This CDR3 is 17 amino acids long. The V gene lost 5 bases and the J gene lost 0 bases, with 14 bases spanning the gap.

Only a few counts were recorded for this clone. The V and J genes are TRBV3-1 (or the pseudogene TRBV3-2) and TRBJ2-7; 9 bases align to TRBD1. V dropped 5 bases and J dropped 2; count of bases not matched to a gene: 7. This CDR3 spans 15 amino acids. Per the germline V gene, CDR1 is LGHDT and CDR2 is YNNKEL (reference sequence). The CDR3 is CASSKIRDRAYEQYF. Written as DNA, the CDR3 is TGTGCCAGCAGCAAGATCCGGGACAGGGCCTACGAGCAGTACTTC.

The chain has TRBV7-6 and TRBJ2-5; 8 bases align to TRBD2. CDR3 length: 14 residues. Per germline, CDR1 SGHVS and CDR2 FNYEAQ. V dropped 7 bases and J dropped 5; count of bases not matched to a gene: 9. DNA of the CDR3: TGTGCCAGCAACTCGGGACTAGTGAGCGAGACCCAGTACTTC. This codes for CASNSGLVSETQYF.

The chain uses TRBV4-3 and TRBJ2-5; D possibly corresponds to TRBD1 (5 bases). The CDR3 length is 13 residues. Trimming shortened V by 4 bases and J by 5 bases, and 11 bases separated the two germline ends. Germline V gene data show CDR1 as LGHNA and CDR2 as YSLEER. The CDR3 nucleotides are TGCGCCAGCAGCCTGTACAGGACGGAGACCCAGTACTTC. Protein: CASSLYRTETQYF.

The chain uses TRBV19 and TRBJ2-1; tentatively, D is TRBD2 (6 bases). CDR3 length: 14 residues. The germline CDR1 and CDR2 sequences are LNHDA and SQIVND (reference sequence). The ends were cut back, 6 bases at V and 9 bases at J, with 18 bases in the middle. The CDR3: CASSPQAQAGEQFF. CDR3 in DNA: TGTGCCAGTAGCCCCCAGGCCCAAGCGGGTGAGCAGTTCTTC.